The 20 T cell receptor beta chains listed next were all sequenced from one sample in a study of a mutant IDH1 vaccine in newly diagnosed glioma. The time point here: week 47, end of study. In every dose of vaccine, 300 ug of mutant IDH1 20-mer peptide was given alongside topical imiquimod. Their recognized antigens are unknown. Measured with immunoSEQ multiplex PCR; TCRdb has only the in-frame clones, and not every one. Of under 60,000 clones detected, approximately 80% appear once; the ten largest clones hold around 4.7%. Sequencing was performed on PBMCs, taken from a glioma patient whose treatment included an IDH1 peptide vaccine. The receptors stem from a woman in her forties with glioma. Some clones in this sample may be carry-over from other donors' samples.

This clone was observed a handful of times. The gene calls are TRBV5-1 and TRBJ1-1; 7 positions match TRBD1. Looked up from germline, CDR1 is SGHRS and CDR2 is YFSETQ. V lost 2 bases, J lost 4 bases, and 2 bases stayed unmatched. This CDR3 region has 13 residues. CDR3 loop: CASSLGGGTEAFF. In nucleotides, the CDR3 is TGCGCCAGCAGCTTAGGGGGCGGCACTGAAGCTTTCTTT.

The gene calls are TRBV4-3 and TRBJ1-1; unclear D gene. The CDR3 extends over 15 amino acids. Germline CDR1 is LGHNA and CDR2 is YSLEER. Trimming cost V 0 bases and J 3 bases, with 11 bases left between them. CDR3 residues: CASSQDARADTEAFF. The CDR3 coding sequence is TGCGCCAGCAGCCAAGATGCCCGGGCGGACACTGAAGCTTTCTTT.

The chain joins TRBV4-3 to TRBJ2-7, with 11 bases aligning to TRBD1. This CDR3 has 18 amino acids. CDR1 LGHNA and CDR2 YSLEER come from the germline V gene. V shed 1 base, J shed 6 bases, and the junction held 14 bases outside the gene matches. The CDR3 DNA is TGCGCCAGCAGCCAAGCCCTCCTTCCGGGACAGGGGGATCTCGAGCAGTACTTC. Its protein is CASSQALLPGQGDLEQYF.

The chain is built from TRBV19 and TRBJ2-7; D possibly corresponds to TRBD1 (6 bases). The ends were cut back, 4 bases at V and 6 bases at J, with 16 bases in the middle. The CDR3 extends over 14 amino acids. Germline CDR1 is LNHDA and CDR2 is SQIVND (reference sequence). The CDR3 protein is CASSKSRTGPEQYF. Here the CDR3 DNA reads TGTGCCAGTAGTAAGTCAAGAACAGGGCCCGAGCAGTACTTC.

A note on this clone: This sequence may be a read error, since a much larger clone differs from it by one base. The V and J genes are TRBV27 and TRBJ1-1; TRBD1 is a possible D gene (6 bases). V was trimmed by 2 bases and J by 3 bases, leaving 10 bases between them. Germline V gene lookup returns CDR1 MNHEY and CDR2 SMNVEV (reference sequence). The CDR3 totals 14 residues. The CDR3, as DNA: TGTGCCAGCAGTTTACGGCCAGGGGACACTGAAGCTTTCTTT. It translates to CASSLRPGDTEAFF.

CDR3 protein: CASSAGGPTDTQYF. CDR3 DNA sequence: TGTGCCAGCTCCGCGGGGGGGCCGACAGATACGCAGTATTTT. The chain joins TRBV5-6 to TRBJ2-3; 9 bases are shared with TRBD2. This CDR3 is 14 amino acids long. J lost 3 bases, V lost 7 bases, and 6 bases had no gene match. CDR1 is SGHDT, CDR2 YYEEEE, per germline.

The chain recombines TRBV5-8 with TRBJ1-1, with D maybe TRBD1 (5 bases). Germline V lookup: CDR1 SGHTS, CDR2 YDEGEE. Trimming stripped 1 base from V and 6 bases from J, with 10 bases between. CDR3 length equals 13 residues. CDR3 in DNA: TGTGCCAGCAGCTTGATCTGGGGGGCTGAAGCTTTCTTT. It is translated as CASSLIWGAEAFF.

The gene calls are TRBV10-3 and TRBJ2-1; maybe TRBD1 (5 bases). With 2 bases removed from V and 10 bases from J, the gap between germline ends came to 12 bases. Germline CDR1 reads ENHRY; CDR2 reads SYGVKD. There are 13 residues in the CDR3. This chain's CDR3 is CAISETGEAEQFF. For the CDR3, the DNA is TGTGCCATCAGTGAGACAGGTGAGGCGGAGCAGTTCTTC.

The rearrangement links TRBV9 to TRBJ1-3, with D perhaps matching TRBD1 (6 bases). Germline CDR1 reads SGDLS; CDR2 reads YYNGEE. This CDR3 comprises 15 residues. The V gene lost 5 bases and the J gene lost 0 bases, with 12 bases spanning the gap. The CDR3, as DNA: TGTGCCAGCAGTGCGGACAGCTACTCTGGAAACACCATATATTTT. It translates to CASSADSYSGNTIYF. Together with reference TRBV9 and TRBJ1-3, the CDR3 gives the full variable domain: DSGVTQTPKHLITATGQRVTLRCSPRSGDLSVYWYQQSLDQGLQFLIQYYNGEERAKGNILERFSAQQFPDLHSELNLSSLELGDSALYFCASSADSYSGNTIYFGEGSWLTVV.

The genes are TRBV4-2 and TRBJ1-2; D call uncertain. Trimming cost V 3 bases and J 3 bases, with 11 bases left between them. The germline CDR1 and CDR2 sequences are LGHNA and YNFKEQ. This CDR3 has 14 amino acids. CDR3 DNA: TGTGCCAGCAGCCAGGCGGCAGCGGACTATGGCTACACCTTC. Protein product: CASSQAAADYGYTF.

This chain connects TRBV5-6 to TRBJ2-5; D remains unclear. V was trimmed by 0 bases and J by 7 bases, leaving 4 bases between them. This CDR3 has 11 amino acids. CDR1 and CDR2 (germline): SGHDT, YYEEEE. CDR3 amino acids: CASSLGVTQYF. The CDR3 coding sequence is TGTGCCAGCAGCTTGGGCGTGACCCAGTACTTC.

The rearrangement joins TRBV9 to TRBJ1-1; D might be TRBD1 (5 bases). V lost 1 base, J lost 8 bases, and 18 bases lay in between. CDR1 and CDR2 from the germline V gene are SGDLS and YYNGEE. The CDR3 is 15 residues long. The CDR3 sequence: CASSVHGGREEEAFF. The CDR3 bases are TGTGCCAGCAGCGTACACGGGGGGAGGGAGGAAGAAGCTTTCTTT.

The chain carries TRBV7-8 and TRBJ1-6; D might be TRBD1 (6 bases). V dropped 2 bases and J dropped 8 bases, with 16 bases sitting between them. The CDR3 is 16 residues long. CDR1 is SGHVS, CDR2 FQNEAQ, per germline. CDR3 in DNA: TGTGCCAGCAGCTTACTTACCAGGGGAAAATATTCACCCCTCCACTTT. Translated: CASSLLTRGKYSPLHF. Full variable domain (remainder filled in from reference TRBV7-8 and TRBJ1-6): GAGVSQSPRYKVAKRGQDVALRCDPISGHVSLFWYQQALGQGPEFLTYFQNEAQLDKSGLPSDRFFAERPEGSVSTLKIQRTQQEDSAVYLCASSLLTRGKYSPLHFGNGTRLTVT.

This chain uses TRBV5-4 with TRBJ1-1; D gene ambiguous. The V and J ends lost 1 base and 1 base respectively, with 8 bases between them. The CDR3 is 14 amino acids. Germline CDR1 and CDR2: SGHNT and YYREEE (reference sequence). CDR3 sequence reads: CASSLRSRNTEAFF. CDR3 DNA sequence: TGTGCCAGCAGCTTGAGGTCTCGGAACACTGAAGCTTTCTTT. Full variable domain (rest looked up from reference TRBV5-4 and TRBJ1-1): ETGVTQSPTHLIKTRGQQVTLRCSSQSGHNTVSWYQQALGQGPQFIFQYYREEENGRGNFPPRFSGLQFPNYSSELNVNALELDDSALYLCASSLRSRNTEAFFGQGTRLTVV.

The chain carries TRBV5-6 and TRBJ1-5, with D perhaps TRBD1 (6 bases). V lost 1 base, J lost 3 bases, and 11 bases lay in between. The CDR3 loop spans 15 amino acids. Germline V CDR1 and CDR2: SGHDT, YYEEEE. The CDR3 DNA sequence: TGTGCCAGCAGCTTGTTGGGGGCCCCCAATCAGCCCCAGCATTTT. This codes for CASSLLGAPNQPQHF.

Here the CDR3 reads CAIKGIPGNTIYF. In nucleotides, the CDR3 is TGTGCCATCAAAGGCATTCCTGGAAACACCATATATTTT. V gene TRBV10-3 combines with J gene TRBJ1-3; D not resolved. The V and J ends lost 7 bases and 2 bases respectively, with 9 bases between them. CDR3 size: 13 residues. Germline CDR1 and CDR2: ENHRY and SYGVKD.

J is TRBJ2-1 and V is TRBV30; weak D call: TRBD2 (5 bases). The CDR3 has 19 amino acids. CDR1 GTSNPN and CDR2 SVGIG come from the germline V gene (reference sequence). V shed 3 bases and J shed 4 bases, with 28 bases lying between them. The CDR3 protein is CAWSPGPGSGLQAYNEQFF. Written as DNA, the CDR3 is TGTGCCTGGAGCCCGGGCCCGGGGTCGGGTCTGCAAGCTTACAATGAGCAGTTCTTC.

This clone was detected a few times. The chain recombines TRBV7-8 with TRBJ2-1; 8 bases line up with TRBD2. The J segment lost 10 bases and the V segment lost 5 bases, leaving 13 bases of the junction unmatched. The CDR3 has 15 residues. Germline assignment: CDR1 SGHVS and CDR2 FQNEAQ. CDR3 sequence reads: CASSPRGGPSGEQFF. CDR3 bases: TGTGCCAGCAGCCCCCGGGGGGGGCCCTCGGGAGAGCAGTTCTTC.

The V and J genes are TRBV19 and TRBJ1-5; weak D call: TRBD1 (6 bases). Deletions cut 0 bases from V and 2 bases from J, with 20 bases between. CDR3 size: 19 residues. Germline V CDR1 and CDR2: LNHDA, SQIVND (reference sequence). CDR3 bases: TGTGCCAGTAGTATAGATCTTTGGACTGAACAGGGCCGCAATCAGCCCCAGCATTTT. Translated, it gives CASSIDLWTEQGRNQPQHF.

V is TRBV5-5 and J is TRBJ2-7; 12 bases align to TRBD1. Germline V gives CDR1 SGHKS, CDR2 YYEKEE (reference sequence). The CDR3 is 15 residues long. The J segment lost 7 bases and the V segment lost 4 bases, leaving 9 bases of the junction unmatched. The CDR3 spells CASSPPGQGAREQYF. The CDR3 coding sequence is TGTGCCAGCAGCCCTCCGGGACAGGGGGCGCGGGAGCAGTACTTC.